In this sample, the clone carrying this T cell receptor (beta chain) turned up a few times. Per the authors' pipeline: Using reference gene primer amplification, nucleated cell counts were estimated. Method: immunoSEQ multiplex PCR; TCRdb's copy keeps in-frame clones and lacks some. The V and J calls and clone size come from that table; D and trimming were worked out from the DNA. Among more than 95,000 clones listed, roughly 90% were seen once. Germline V CDR1 and CDR2: LGHDT, YNNKEL (reference sequence). The V end lost 1 base, the J end lost 4 bases, and 11 bases lay between the germline ends. The CDR3 has 14 residues. The data belong to a study of blood T cell repertoires in COVID-19.

The material sequenced was peripheral blood. V usage is TRBV3-1 (or the pseudogene TRBV3-2) and J usage is TRBJ2-7, with D perhaps TRBD1 (6 bases). This receptor was obtained from a man in his forties or fifties with acute or convalescent COVID-19. This CDR3 reads CASSQGDTDYEQYF. The CDR3 DNA reads TGTGCCAGCAGCCAAGGGGACACAGATTACGAGCAGTACTTC.